The subject of this entry is one TCR beta chain. Its target is not known. Primed by a sample-barcoded 5' primer and a J-beta primer mix, a second PCR proceeded for about 7 to 12 cycles. From the 5' RACE reads, TCRdb called clonotypes with MiXCR, one entry per CDR3 protein. Of 600,000 or so distinct CDR3 sequences detected, roughly 43% appear once; the ten largest clones hold around 23%. The source of the sample is a study of blood T cells in healthy people across ages. The germline V gene encodes CDR1 LGHNA and CDR2 YSLEER. V dropped 4 bases and J dropped 1 base, with 13 bases sitting between them. The CDR3 covers 15 residues. Study-level points and caveats: Lack of knowledge of donor CMV status possibly confounded expanded clonotype changes.

This receptor was obtained from a man aged 80 or over in good health. Sequencing was done on a sample of blood. J is TRBJ1-1 and V is TRBV4-3; D is unresolved. The CDR3 protein is CASSPTYNENTEAFF. CDR3 coding DNA: TGCGCCAGCAGCCCTACTTACAACGAGAACACTGAAGCTTTCTTT.